This T cell receptor beta chain emerged from a study of T cell clonotyping in hematopoietic cell transplantation. The time point: recipient sample about 28 days before transplant, after cytoreduction. Germline V gene sequence: CDR1 SEHNR, CDR2 FQNEAQ (reference sequence). CDR3 length equals 13 residues. This clone turned up a few times. Relative to the germline gene, one junction end is altered; a read error may explain this. Measured with immunoSEQ multiplex PCR; TCRdb has only the in-frame clones, and not every one. The sample contains about 5,400 clones, approximately 81% of which appear only once.

The sequencing used peripheral blood mononuclear cells, collected before stem cell transplant. The chain has TRBV7-9 and TRBJ2-1; TRBD2 aligns across 11 bases. The sequence was obtained from a man aged 55 to 69 with acute myeloid leukemia. Some clones in this sample may be carry-over from other donors' samples. Written as DNA, the CDR3 is TGTGCCAGCAGCCTAGCGGGAGGAAATGAGCAGTTCTTC. Protein: CASSLAGGNEQFF.